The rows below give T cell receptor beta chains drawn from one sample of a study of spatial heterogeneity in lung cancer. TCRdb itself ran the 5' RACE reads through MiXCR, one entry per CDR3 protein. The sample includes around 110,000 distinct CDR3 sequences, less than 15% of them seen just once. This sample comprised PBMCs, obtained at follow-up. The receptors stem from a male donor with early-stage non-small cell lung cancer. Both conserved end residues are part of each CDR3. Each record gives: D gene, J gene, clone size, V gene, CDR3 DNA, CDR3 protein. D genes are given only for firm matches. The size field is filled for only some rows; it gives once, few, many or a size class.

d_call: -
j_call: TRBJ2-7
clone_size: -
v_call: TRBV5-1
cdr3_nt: TGCGCCAGCAGCCTCGGGGGACGGGCCTACGAGCAGTACTTC
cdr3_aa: CASSLGGRAYEQYF

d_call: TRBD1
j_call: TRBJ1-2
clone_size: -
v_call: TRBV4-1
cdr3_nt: TGCGCCAGCAGCCCACTTCAGGGGGGGGCGCAAGGCTACACCTTC
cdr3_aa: CASSPLQGGAQGYTF

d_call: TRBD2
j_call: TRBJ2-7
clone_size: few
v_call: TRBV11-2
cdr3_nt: TGTGCCAGCAGCTTAGATTCCGGGGGGGCCTACGAGCAGTACTTC
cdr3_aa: CASSLDSGGAYEQYF

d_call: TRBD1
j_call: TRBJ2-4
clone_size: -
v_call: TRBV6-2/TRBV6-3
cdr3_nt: TGTGCCAGCAGAACCCCGGGACAGACGCGAAACATTCAGTACTTC
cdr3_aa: CASRTPGQTRNIQYF

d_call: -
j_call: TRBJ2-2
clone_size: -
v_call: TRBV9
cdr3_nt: TGTGCCAGCAGCGTTAACACAGGGTATTCCACCGGGGAGCTGTTTTTT
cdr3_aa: CASSVNTGYSTGELFF

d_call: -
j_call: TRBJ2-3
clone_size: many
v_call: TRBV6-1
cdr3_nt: TGTGCCAGCAGGGATAGGCGTCCGAGCACAGATACGCAGTATTTT
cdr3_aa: CASRDRRPSTDTQYF

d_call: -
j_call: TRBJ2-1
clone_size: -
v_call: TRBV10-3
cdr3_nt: TGTGCCATCGCAGTGGACGGGGACAATGAGCAGTTCTTC
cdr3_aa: CAIAVDGDNEQFF

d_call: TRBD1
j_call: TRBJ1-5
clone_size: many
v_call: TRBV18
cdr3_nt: TGTGCCAGCTCACCGACAGGGGGCCAAAATCAGCCCCAGCATTTT
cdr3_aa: CASSPTGGQNQPQHF

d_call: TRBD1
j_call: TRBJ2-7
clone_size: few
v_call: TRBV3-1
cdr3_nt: TGTGCCAGCAGCCAAGTCTTCCCCGCGTTCGGGACAGGGGCCTACGAGCAGTACTTC
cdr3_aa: CASSQVFPAFGTGAYEQYF

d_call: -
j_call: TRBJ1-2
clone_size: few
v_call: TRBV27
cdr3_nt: TGTGCCAGCAGTTTTAATTCGGAGTATGGCTACACCTTC
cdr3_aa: CASSFNSEYGYTF

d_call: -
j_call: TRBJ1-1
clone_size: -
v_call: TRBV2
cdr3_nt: TGTGCCAGCAGTGAAACGGGGCGGCTACACACTGAAGCTTTCTTT
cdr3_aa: CASSETGRLHTEAFF

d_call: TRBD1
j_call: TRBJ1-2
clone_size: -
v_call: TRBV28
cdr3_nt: TGTGCCGAGTCCCGGGACAGCTATGGCTACACCTTC
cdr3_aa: CAESRDSYGYTF

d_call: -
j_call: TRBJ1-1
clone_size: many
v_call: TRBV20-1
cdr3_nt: TGCAGTGCTTTTGACAAGAACACTGAAGCTTTCTTT
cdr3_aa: CSAFDKNTEAFF

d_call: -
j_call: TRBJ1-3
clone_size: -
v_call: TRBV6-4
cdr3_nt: TGTGCCAGCAGCGAAATTAATGGGGTGGCCCCCATATATTTT
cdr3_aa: CASSEINGVAPIYF

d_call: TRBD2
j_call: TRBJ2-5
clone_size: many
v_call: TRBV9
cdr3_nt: TGTGCCAGCAGCGTAAGGCCTAGCGGGGGTAAAGAGACCCAGTACTTC
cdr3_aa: CASSVRPSGGKETQYF

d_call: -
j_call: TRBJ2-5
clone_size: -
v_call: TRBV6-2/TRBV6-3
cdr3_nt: TGTGCCAGCAGCCCACACGAGACCCAGTACTTC
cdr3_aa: CASSPHETQYF

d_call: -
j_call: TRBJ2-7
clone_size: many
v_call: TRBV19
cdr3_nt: TGTGCCAGTAGTATAGCTGGGCTCGGCGAGCAGTACTTC
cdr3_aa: CASSIAGLGEQYF

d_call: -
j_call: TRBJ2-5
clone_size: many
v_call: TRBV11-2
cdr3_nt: TGTGCCAGCAGCTTAAGTCCAGCCAGCCAAGAGACCCAGTACTTC
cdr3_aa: CASSLSPASQETQYF

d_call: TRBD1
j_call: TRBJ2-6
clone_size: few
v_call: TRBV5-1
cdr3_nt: TGCGCCAGCAGCTTGGCCACAGGGGCTAGCTCTGGGGCCAACGTCCTGACTTTC
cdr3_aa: CASSLATGASSGANVLTF

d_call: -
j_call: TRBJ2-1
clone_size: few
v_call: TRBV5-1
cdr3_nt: TGCGCCAGCAGCCTCATCTCCGGGACATACAATGAGCAGTTCTTC
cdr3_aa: CASSLISGTYNEQFF

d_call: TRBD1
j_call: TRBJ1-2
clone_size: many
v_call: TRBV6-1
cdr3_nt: TGTGCCAGCAGGGGAACAGGGGGCTTTGGCTACACCTTC
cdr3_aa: CASRGTGGFGYTF

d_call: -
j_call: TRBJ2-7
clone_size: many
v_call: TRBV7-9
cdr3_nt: TGTGCCAGCGGTGGGCGCTCCTACGAGCAGTACTTC
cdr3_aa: CASGGRSYEQYF

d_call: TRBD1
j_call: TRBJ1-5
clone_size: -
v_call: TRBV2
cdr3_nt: TGTGCCAGCCGAGGGGGCTTCAATCAGCCCCAGCATTTT
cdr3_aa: CASRGGFNQPQHF

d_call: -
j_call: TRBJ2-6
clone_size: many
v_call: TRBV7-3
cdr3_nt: TGTGCCAGCAGCCCCGCCTCTGGGGCCAACGTCCTGACTTTC
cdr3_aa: CASSPASGANVLTF

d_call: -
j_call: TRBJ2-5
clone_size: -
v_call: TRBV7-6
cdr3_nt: TGTGCCAGCCGGGCGAGTCGGGAGACCCAGTACTTC
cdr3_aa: CASRASRETQYF

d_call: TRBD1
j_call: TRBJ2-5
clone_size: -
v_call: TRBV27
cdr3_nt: TGTGCCAGCAGTCGACAGGGGCGGAAGACCCAGTACTTC
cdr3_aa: CASSRQGRKTQYF

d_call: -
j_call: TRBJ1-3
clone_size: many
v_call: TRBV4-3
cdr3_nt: TGCGCCAGCAGCCACAGAGGACAGACCTCTGGAAACACCATATATTTT
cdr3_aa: CASSHRGQTSGNTIYF

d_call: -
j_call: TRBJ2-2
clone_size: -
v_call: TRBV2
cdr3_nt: TGTGCCAGCAGCCCCCGGGGGTCCGGGGAGCTGTTTTTT
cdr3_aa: CASSPRGSGELFF

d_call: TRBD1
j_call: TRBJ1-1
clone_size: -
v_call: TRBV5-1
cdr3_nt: TGCGCCAGCAGCGAACAGGGGAGGGACACTGAAGCTTTCTTT
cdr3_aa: CASSEQGRDTEAFF

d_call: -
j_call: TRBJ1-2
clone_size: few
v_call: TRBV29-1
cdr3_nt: TGCAGCGTTACGACGGCTAACTATGGCTACACCTTC
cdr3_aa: CSVTTANYGYTF

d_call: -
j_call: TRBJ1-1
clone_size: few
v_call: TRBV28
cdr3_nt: TGTGCCAGCAGTCTTTGGCAGGGTAGCACTGAAGCTTTCTTT
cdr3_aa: CASSLWQGSTEAFF

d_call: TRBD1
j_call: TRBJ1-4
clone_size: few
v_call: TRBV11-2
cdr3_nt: TGTGCCAGCACCGAACTCGGGACAGCTAATGAAAAACTGTTTTTT
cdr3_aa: CASTELGTANEKLFF

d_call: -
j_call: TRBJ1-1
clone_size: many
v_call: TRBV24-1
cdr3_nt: TGTGCCACCAGTGATACCACAGGGACGGGAGCTTTCTTT
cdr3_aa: CATSDTTGTGAFF

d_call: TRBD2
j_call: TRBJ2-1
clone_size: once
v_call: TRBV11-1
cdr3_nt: TGTGCCAGCAACCCCTCCGCGGGACTAGCGGGTTACAATGAGCAGTTCTTC
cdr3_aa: CASNPSAGLAGYNEQFF

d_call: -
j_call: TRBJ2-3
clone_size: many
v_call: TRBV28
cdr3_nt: TGTGCCAGCAGTCTCCATGACTGGCGGGGCGTCACAGATACGCAGTATTTT
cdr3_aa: CASSLHDWRGVTDTQYF

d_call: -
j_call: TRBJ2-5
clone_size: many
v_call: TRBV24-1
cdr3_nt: TGTGCCACCGCTAAGGTCGAAGGGACCCAGTACTTC
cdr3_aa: CATAKVEGTQYF

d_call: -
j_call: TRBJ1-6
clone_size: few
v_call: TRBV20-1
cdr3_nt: TGCAGTGCTAGCCGGACAGTAAGATCACCCCTCCACTTT
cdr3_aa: CSASRTVRSPLHF

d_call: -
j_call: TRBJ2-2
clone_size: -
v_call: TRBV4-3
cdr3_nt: TGCGCCAGCAGCCCTATGAGGACCGGGGAGCTGTTTTTT
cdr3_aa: CASSPMRTGELFF

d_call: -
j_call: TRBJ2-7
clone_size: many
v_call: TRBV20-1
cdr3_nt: TGCAGTGCTGAAGGCGCAAAGCAACGGCCCTACGAGCAGTACTTC
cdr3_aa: CSAEGAKQRPYEQYF

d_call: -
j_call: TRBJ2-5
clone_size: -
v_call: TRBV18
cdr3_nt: TGTGCCAGCTCACCTACACAGATGGAGACCCAGTACTTC
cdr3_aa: CASSPTQMETQYF

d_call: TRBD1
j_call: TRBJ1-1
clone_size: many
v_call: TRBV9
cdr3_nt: TGTGCCAGCAGCGTCGACTTACAGGGGGCTGACACTGAAGCTTTCTTT
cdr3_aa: CASSVDLQGADTEAFF

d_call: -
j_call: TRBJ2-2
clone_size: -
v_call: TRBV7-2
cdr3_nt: TGTGCCAGCAGCCCCCTAGGGAGACGAACCGGGGAGCTGTTTTTT
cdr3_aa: CASSPLGRRTGELFF

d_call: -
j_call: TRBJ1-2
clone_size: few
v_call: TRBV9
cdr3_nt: TGTGCCAGCGGGGACCGGGGCGGTTATGGCTACACCTTC
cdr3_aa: CASGDRGGYGYTF

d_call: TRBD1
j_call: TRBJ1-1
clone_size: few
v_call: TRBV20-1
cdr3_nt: TGCAGTGCTAGAGATGGGGGACAGGGCACTGAAGCTTTCTTT
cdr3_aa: CSARDGGQGTEAFF

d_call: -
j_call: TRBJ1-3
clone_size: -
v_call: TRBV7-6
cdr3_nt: TGTGCCAGCAGCCCGAACAGGGCACGGGCCGGAAACACCATATATTTT
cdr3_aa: CASSPNRARAGNTIYF

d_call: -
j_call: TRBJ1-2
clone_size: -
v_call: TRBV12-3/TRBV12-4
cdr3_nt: TGTGCCAGCAGTTTACCGGGGAGGGAACCCTATGGCTACACCTTC
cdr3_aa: CASSLPGREPYGYTF

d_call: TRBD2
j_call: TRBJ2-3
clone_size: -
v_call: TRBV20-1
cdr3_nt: TGCAGTGCTACTCTAGCGGGGGGACCCCCCGCTACGCAGTATTTT
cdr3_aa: CSATLAGGPPATQYF

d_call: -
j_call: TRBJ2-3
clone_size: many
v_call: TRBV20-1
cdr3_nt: TGCAGTGCTAGAGCGGTGGGGGGCACAGATACGCAGTATTTT
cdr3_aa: CSARAVGGTDTQYF

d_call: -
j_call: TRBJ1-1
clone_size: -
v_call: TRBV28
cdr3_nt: TGTGCCAGCAGGGATCCCTCGTCGAACACTGAAGCTTTCTTT
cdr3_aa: CASRDPSSNTEAFF

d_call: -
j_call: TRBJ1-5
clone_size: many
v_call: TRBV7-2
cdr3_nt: TGTGCCAGCAGCTTCCGGCACCTTAGTTGGGATCAGCCCCAGCATTTT
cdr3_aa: CASSFRHLSWDQPQHF

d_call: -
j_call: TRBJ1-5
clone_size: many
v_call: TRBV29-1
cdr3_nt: TGCAGCGTATTACAGGGAGGGCAGCCCCAGCATTTT
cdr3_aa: CSVLQGGQPQHF

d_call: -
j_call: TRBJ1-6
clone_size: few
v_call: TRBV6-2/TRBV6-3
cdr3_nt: TGTGCCAGCAGGGTGACAGTTAGACCCCTCCACTTT
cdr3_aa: CASRVTVRPLHF

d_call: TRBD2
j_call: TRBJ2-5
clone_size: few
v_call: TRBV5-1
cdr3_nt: TGCGCCAGCAGCTTGCAGTCTAGCGGGGCGACGGAGACCCAGTACTTC
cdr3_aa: CASSLQSSGATETQYF

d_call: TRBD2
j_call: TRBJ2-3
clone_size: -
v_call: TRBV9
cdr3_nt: TGTGCCAGCAGCTCGGGGACTAGCGGGGTTTCAGATACGCAGTATTTT
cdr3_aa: CASSSGTSGVSDTQYF

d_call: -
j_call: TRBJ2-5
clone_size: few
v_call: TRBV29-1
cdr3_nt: TGCAGCGTTGGTCAGGGTGGGCGAGAGACCCAGTACTTC
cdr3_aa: CSVGQGGRETQYF

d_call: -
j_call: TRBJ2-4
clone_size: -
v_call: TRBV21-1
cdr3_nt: TGTGCCAGCAGAATGGGGTCACAGTCCCTAGCCAAAAACATTCAGTACTTC
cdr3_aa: CASRMGSQSLAKNIQYF

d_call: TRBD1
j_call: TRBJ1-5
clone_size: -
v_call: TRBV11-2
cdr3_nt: TGTGCCAGCAGCTTAGGGACAGGGAGGACTCAGCCCCAGCATTTT
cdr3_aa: CASSLGTGRTQPQHF